The clone carrying this T cell receptor (beta chain) was seen a handful of times. The antigen is undetermined. The source of the sample is a study of T cells in Graves' hyperthyroidism and ophthalmopathy. The study included ophthalmopathy patients with Clinical Activity Score at least 3, NOSPECS grade at least 4 and duration under 3 months. Patients were excluded because of uncontrolled infection, other autoimmune disease, pregnancy or lactation. General study results and limits: The authors' 13 V-J model separated ophthalmopathy from stable hyperthyroidism. The model made its ophthalmopathy prediction, and onset followed a median around 6.9 months later.

The TCR beta CDR3 regions underwent amplification using RNA transcripts as the source. HTBI primers were the set used in a first-round RT-PCR of the TCR CDR3. MiXCR was run by TCRdb on the multiplex PCR reads, yielding one entry per CDR3 protein. Of 400,000 to 450,000 distinct CDR3 sequences in the sample, roughly 15% were seen once. The CDR3 is made up of 14 amino acids. Germline V gene data show CDR1 as DFQATT and CDR2 as SNEGSKA (reference sequence). V was cut by 7 bases and J by 0 bases, with 12 bases left in between. Sequencing was carried out using blood. The chain joins TRBV20-1 to TRBJ1-4, with D unresolved. The sequence came from a man between 18 and 29 years old with Graves' ophthalmopathy. CDR3 in DNA: TGCAGTGTTGAAGACGGTGCAACTAATGAAAAACTGTTTTTT. It encodes CSVEDGATNEKLFF.